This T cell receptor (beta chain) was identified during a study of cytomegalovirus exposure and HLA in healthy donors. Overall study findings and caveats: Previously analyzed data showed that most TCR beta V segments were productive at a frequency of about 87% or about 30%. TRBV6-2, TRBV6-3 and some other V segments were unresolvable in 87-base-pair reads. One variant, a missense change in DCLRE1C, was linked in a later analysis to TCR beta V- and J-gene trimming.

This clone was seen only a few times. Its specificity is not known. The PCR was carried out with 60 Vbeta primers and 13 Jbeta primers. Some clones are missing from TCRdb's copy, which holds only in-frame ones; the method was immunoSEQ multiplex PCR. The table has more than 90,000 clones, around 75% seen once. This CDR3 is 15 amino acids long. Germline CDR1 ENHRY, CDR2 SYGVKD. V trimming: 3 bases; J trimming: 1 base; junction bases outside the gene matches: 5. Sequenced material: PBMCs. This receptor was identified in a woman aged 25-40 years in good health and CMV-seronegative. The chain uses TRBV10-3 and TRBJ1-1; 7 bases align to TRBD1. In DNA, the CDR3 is TGTGCCATCAGTGAAATATCAGGGGGGAACACTGAAGCTTTCTTT. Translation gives CAISEISGGNTEAFF.